The present T cell receptor beta chain was sequenced within a study of blood T cell repertoires in COVID-19. Clones were read by immunoSEQ multiplex PCR, and TCRdb kept only the in-frame ones, dropping some. Of 110,000 or so clones in the sample, approximately 85% were seen once. The CDR3 is made up of 15 amino acids. In germline, CDR1 is MGHDK, CDR2 SYGVNS. V lost 3 bases and J 10 bases, leaving 19 bases between the germline ends. Sequenced input: peripheral blood. The rearrangement links TRBV25-1 to TRBJ2-1; a possible D gene is TRBD2 (6 bases). This sequence was found in a human donor in a cohort sampled during active COVID-19. CDR3 nucleotide sequence: TGTGCCAGCAGTGACCTCACCGTCAGCCGGGGGGAGCAGTTCTTC. Residues: CASSDLTVSRGEQFF.